The clone carrying this T cell receptor (beta chain) was seen only a few times. Its antigen is not identified. The source of the sample is a study of human T cells and chemical hapten exposure. About the study: Weekly scalp doses of diphenylcyclopropenone were given to patients during the roughly 24-week study.

Between the trimmed V and J ends, which lost 7 bases and 3 bases, there was a span of 10 bases. Germline CDR1 and CDR2: MGHDK and SYGVNS. CDR3 length equals 13 residues. Broader study findings: Expanded TCR counts at PT1 went up together with patch test score, a positive correlation.

Documented time point: pre-sensitization, week 0. Documented treatment: therapeutic diphenylcyclopropenone sensitization with weekly scalp DPC. TCRdb reprocessed the RACE reads via MiXCR and lists one record per CDR3 protein. Among 50,000 to 70,000 distinct CDR3 sequences listed, roughly 10% were seen once. The starting material was whole blood, obtained in connection with sensitization to the hapten diphenylcyclopropenone (DPC). The V gene is TRBV25-1, the J gene TRBJ2-1; D may match TRBD1 or TRBD2 (5 bases each). This receptor was obtained from a man between 35 and 55 years old with alopecia areata. Some clones in this sample may be carry-over from other donors' samples. CDR3 DNA: TGTGCCAGCACCGAGGGGAGCTACAATGAGCAGTTCTTC. Its translation: CASTEGSYNEQFF.